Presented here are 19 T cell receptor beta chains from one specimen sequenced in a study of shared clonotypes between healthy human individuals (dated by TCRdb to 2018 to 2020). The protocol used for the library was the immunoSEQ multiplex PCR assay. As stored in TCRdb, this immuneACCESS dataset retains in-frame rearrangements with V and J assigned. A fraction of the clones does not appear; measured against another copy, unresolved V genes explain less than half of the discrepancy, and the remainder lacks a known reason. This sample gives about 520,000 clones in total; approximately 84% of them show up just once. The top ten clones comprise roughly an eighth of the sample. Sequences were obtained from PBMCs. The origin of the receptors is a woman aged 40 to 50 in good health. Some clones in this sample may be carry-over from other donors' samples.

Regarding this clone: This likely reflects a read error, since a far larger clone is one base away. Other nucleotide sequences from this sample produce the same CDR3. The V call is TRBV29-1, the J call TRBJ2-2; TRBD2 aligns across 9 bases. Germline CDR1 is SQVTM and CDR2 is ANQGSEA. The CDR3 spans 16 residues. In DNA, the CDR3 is TGCAGCGTTGTAGGTGGTCCAGCGGGAGCTAGCGGGGAGTTGTTTTTT. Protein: CSVVGGPAGASGELFF.

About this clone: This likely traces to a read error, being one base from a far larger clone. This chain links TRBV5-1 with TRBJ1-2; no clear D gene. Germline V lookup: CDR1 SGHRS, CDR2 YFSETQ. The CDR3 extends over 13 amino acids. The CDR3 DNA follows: TGCACCAGCAGCTTAACGGCCGTTCATGGCTACACCTTC. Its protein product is CTSSLTAVHGYTF.

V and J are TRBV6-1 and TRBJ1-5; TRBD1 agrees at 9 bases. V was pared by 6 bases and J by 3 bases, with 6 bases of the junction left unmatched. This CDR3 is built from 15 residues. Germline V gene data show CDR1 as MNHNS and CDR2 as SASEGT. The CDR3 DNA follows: TGTGCCAGCAGGACCGGGACAGGGTACAATCAGCCCCAGCATTTT. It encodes CASRTGTGYNQPQHF.

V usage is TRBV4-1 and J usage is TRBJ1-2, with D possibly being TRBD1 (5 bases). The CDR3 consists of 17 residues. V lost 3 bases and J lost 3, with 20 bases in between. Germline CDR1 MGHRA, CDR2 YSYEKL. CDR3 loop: CASSQGRQSVNDYGYTF. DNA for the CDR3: TGCGCCAGCAGCCAGGGGAGACAGTCGGTAAACGACTATGGCTACACCTTC.

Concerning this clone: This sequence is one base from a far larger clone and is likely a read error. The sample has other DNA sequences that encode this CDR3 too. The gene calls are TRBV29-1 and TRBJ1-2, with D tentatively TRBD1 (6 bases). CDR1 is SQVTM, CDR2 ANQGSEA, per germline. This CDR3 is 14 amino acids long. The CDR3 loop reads CSVVEGGGGLGYTF. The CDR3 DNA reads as TGCAGTGTGGTTGAAGGCGGGGGCGGTTTGGGCTACACCTTC.

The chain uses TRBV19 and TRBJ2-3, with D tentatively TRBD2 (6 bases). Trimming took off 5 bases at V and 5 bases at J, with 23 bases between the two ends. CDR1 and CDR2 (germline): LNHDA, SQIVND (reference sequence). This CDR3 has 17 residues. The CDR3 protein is CASSPSRGGSGIDTQYF. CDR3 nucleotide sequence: TGTGCCAGTAGTCCCTCCCGTGGGGGGTCGGGAATAGATACGCAGTATTTT.

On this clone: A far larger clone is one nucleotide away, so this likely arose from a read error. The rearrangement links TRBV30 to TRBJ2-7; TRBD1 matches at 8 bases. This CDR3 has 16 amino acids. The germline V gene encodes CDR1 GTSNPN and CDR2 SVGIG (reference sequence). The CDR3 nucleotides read TGTGCCCGGAGTGCCTTGACAGGGGTCTACTCCTACGAGCAGTACTTC. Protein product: CARSALTGVYSYEQYF. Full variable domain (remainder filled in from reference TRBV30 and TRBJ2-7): SQTIHQWPATLVQPVGSPLSLECTVEGTSNPNLYWYRQAAGRGLQLLFYSVGIGQISSEVPQNLSASRPQDRQFILSSKKLLLSDSGFYLCARSALTGVYSYEQYFGPGTRLTVT.

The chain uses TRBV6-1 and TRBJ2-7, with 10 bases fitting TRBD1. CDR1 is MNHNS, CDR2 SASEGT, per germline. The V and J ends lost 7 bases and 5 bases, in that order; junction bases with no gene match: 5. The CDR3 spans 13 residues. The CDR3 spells CASIPGTGDEQYF. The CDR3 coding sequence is TGTGCCAGCATCCCGGGGACAGGGGACGAGCAGTACTTC.

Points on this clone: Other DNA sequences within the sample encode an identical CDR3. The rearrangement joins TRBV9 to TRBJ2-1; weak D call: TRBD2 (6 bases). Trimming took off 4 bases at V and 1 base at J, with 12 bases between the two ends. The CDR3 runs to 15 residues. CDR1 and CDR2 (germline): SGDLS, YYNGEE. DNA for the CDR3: TGTGCCAGCAGCACCCGGGACTCGTCCTACAATGAGCAGTTCTTC. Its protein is CASSTRDSSYNEQFF.

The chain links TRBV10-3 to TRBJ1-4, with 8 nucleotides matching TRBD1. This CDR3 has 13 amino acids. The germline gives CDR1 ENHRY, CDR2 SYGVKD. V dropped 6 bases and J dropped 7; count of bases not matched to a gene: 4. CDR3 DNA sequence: TGTGCCATCAGCGGACAGGGAGGTGAAAAACTGTTTTTT. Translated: CAISGQGGEKLFF.

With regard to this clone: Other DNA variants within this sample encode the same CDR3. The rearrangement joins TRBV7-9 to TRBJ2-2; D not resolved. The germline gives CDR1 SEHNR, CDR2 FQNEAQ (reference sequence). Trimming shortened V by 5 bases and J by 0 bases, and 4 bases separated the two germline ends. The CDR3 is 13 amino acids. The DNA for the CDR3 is TGTGCCAGCAGCAGATCGAACACCGGGGAGCTGTTTTTT. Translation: CASSRSNTGELFF.

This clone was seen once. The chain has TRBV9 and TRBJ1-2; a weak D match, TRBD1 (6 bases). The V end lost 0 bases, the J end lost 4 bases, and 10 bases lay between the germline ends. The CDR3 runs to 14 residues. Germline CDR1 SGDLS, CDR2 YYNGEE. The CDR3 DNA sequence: TGTGCCAGCAGCGTAGATCCAGGGGCCTATGGCTACACCTTC. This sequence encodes CASSVDPGAYGYTF. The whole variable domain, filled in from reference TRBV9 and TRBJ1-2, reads DSGVTQTPKHLITATGQRVTLRCSPRSGDLSVYWYQQSLDQGLQFLIQYYNGEERAKGNILERFSAQQFPDLHSELNLSSLELGDSALYFCASSVDPGAYGYTFGSGTRLTVV.

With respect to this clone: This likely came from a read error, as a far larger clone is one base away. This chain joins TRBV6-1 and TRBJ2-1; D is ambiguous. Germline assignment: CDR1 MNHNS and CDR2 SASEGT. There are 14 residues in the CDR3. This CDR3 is CVSSDWSSYNEQFF. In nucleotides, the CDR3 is TGTGTCAGCAGTGATTGGAGCTCCTACAATGAGCAGTTCTTC.

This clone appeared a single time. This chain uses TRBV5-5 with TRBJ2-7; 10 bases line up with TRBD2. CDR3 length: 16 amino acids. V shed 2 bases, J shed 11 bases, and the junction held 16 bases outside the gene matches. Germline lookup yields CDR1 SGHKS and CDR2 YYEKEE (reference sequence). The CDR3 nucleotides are TGTGCCAGCAGCTTAATCCCAGCGGGAGGGCCTTTTTCTGAGTACTTC. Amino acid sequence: CASSLIPAGGPFSEYF.

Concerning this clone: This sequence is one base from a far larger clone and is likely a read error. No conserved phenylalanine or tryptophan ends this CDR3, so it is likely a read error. CDR3: CAWIGSPNYGYTS. The CDR3, as DNA: TGTGCCTGGATTGGGAGTCCTAACTATGGCTACACCTCC. The chain employs TRBV30 and TRBJ1-2; D ambiguous. The CDR3 has 13 amino acids. V shed 4 bases and J shed 0 bases, with 9 bases lying between them. Germline lookup yields CDR1 GTSNPN and CDR2 SVGIG (reference sequence).

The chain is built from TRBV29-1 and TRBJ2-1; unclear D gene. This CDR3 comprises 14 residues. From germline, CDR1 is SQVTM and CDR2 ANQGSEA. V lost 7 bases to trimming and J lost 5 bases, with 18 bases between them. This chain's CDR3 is CSAKPGTTHNEQFF. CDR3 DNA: TGCAGCGCTAAACCTGGAACTACCCACAATGAGCAGTTCTTC.

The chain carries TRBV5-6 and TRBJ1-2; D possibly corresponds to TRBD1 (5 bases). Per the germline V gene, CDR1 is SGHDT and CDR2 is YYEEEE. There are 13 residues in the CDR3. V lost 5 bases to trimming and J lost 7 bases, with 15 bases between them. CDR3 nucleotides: TGTGCCAGCAGTTGGGGGTGGACATGTGGCTACACCTTC. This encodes CASSWGWTCGYTF.

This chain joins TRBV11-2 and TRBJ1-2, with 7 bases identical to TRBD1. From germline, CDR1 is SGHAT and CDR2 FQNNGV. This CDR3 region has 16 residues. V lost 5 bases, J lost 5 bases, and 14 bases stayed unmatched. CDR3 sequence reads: CASSTPRQGGLYGYTF. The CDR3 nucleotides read TGTGCCAGCAGCACCCCCCGGCAGGGGGGCTTATATGGCTACACCTTC.

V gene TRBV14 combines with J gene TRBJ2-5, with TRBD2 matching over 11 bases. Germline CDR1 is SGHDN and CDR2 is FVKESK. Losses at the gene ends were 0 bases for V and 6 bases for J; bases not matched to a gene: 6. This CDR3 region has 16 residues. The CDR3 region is CASSQDGASGRKTQYF. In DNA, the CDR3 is TGTGCCAGCAGCCAAGATGGAGCTAGCGGGAGGAAGACCCAGTACTTC.